One sample yielded the 25 T cell receptor beta chains listed below, sequenced in a study of shared clonotypes between healthy human individuals. The data were produced by immunoSEQ multiplex PCR, yet TCRdb's version contains in-frame clones alone and is incomplete. The data show 2 million to 2.5 million clones, with approximately 93% seen just once and approximately 0.36% held by the top ten. Input material: naive CD4+ T cells from PBMCs. Subset meaning: CD45RA+ positively selected. The receptors shown here come from a young man in good health. Some clones in this sample may be carry-over from other donors' samples.

This CDR3 is CASRPGENNEQFF. CDR3 coding DNA: TGCGCCAGCAGACCGGGAGAGAACAATGAGCAGTTCTTC. The chain recombines TRBV5-1 with TRBJ2-1, with D perhaps matching TRBD2 (6 bases). Germline V gene lookup returns CDR1 SGHRS and CDR2 YFSETQ. Trimming pared 5 bases from V and 5 bases from J, leaving 11 bases between. The CDR3 length is 13 residues.

The J gene is TRBJ1-3, the V gene TRBV5-1; the D gene is possibly TRBD1 (5 bases). Germline assignment: CDR1 SGHRS and CDR2 YFSETQ. Trimming left V 0 bases short and J 1 base short, with 8 bases between. The CDR3 sequence is 15 residues long. This CDR3 reads CASSLGRGSGNTIYF. The CDR3 nucleotides read TGCGCCAGCAGCTTGGGTAGGGGTTCTGGAAACACCATATATTTT.

This chain joins TRBV7-9 and TRBJ2-1; 7 nucleotides align to TRBD1. The CDR3 consists of 15 residues. Germline loops: CDR1 SEHNR, CDR2 FQNEAQ (reference sequence). The V and J ends lost 3 bases and 6 bases, in that order; junction bases with no gene match: 8. The CDR3: CASSFLQGHINEQFF. CDR3 nucleotides: TGTGCCAGCAGCTTTTTACAGGGGCACATCAATGAGCAGTTCTTC.

This chain connects TRBV5-8 to TRBJ1-2; D is unresolved. CDR1 and CDR2 from the germline V gene are SGHTS and YDEGEE. The CDR3 has 12 amino acids. V gave up 1 base and J gave up 5 bases, with 6 bases separating them. CDR3 residues: CASSLKPYGYTF. CDR3 DNA: TGTGCCAGCAGCTTGAAACCTTATGGCTACACCTTC.

The chain employs TRBV5-1 and TRBJ2-5; tentative D call: TRBD2 (5 bases). Trimming stripped 6 bases from V and 4 bases from J, with 10 bases between. Germline lookup yields CDR1 SGHRS and CDR2 YFSETQ. CDR3 length: 12 amino acids. Here the CDR3 DNA reads TGCGCCAGCACCTTAGAGGGAGAGACCCAGTACTTC. Amino acid sequence: CASTLEGETQYF.

This sequence joins TRBV5-4 and TRBJ1-1; unclear D gene. Trimming took off 0 bases at V and 1 base at J, with 7 bases between the two ends. The CDR3 spans 14 residues. Germline-derived CDR1 and CDR2 are SGHNT and YYREEE (reference sequence). CDR3 loop: CASSLERGNTEAFF. In DNA form, the CDR3 reads TGTGCCAGCAGCTTGGAGCGGGGGAACACTGAAGCTTTCTTT.

The chain combines TRBV4-2 with TRBJ2-1; 7 bases line up with TRBD2. Germline CDR1 reads LGHNA; CDR2 reads YNFKEQ. This CDR3 has 13 amino acids. V was clipped by 2 bases and J by 10 bases; unmatched bases: 5. The CDR3 is CASSQPSSGEQFF. Here the CDR3 DNA reads TGTGCCAGCAGCCAACCTTCTAGCGGAGAGCAGTTCTTC.

The chain couples TRBV5-1 to TRBJ2-7; 12 bases line up with TRBD1. V trimming: 0 bases; J trimming: 7 bases; junction bases outside the gene matches: 8. The CDR3 sequence is 16 residues long. Germline V lookup: CDR1 SGHRS, CDR2 YFSETQ. As DNA, the CDR3 is TGCGCCAGCAGCTTGGCCGTGGGACAGGGGGCTCGGGAGCAGTACTTC. This sequence encodes CASSLAVGQGAREQYF.

The chain combines TRBV1 with TRBJ2-5; the table names TRBD2, a call not compared with the DNA. TRBV1 is listed as a pseudogene. The CDR3 totals 15 residues. The CDR3 sequence: CTSSQAPTNQETQYF. The CDR3 nucleotides read TGCACCAGCAGCCAAGCCCCCACTAACCAAGAGACCCAGTACTTC.

The chain carries TRBV28 and TRBJ1-4; D perhaps matches TRBD1 (6 bases). The CDR3 runs 16 residues. The V gene's germline CDR1 is MDHEN and CDR2 SYDVKM. Between the trimmed V and J ends, which lost 4 bases and 4 bases, there was a span of 16 bases. CDR3 nucleotides: TGTGCCAGCAGTTCGTTACTGGGGGGCATTAATGAAAAACTGTTTTTT. It yields the protein CASSSLLGGINEKLFF.

This clone was seen just once. The V and J genes are TRBV7-9 and TRBJ2-5; D gene ambiguous. This CDR3 region has 18 residues. Germline V CDR1 and CDR2: SEHNR, FQNEAQ (reference sequence). V was clipped by 5 bases and J by 0 bases, with 22 bases between them. In DNA form, the CDR3 reads TGTGCCAGCAGCCCGTCCCCTTCGGGCGGAAGGTACCAAGAGACCCAGTACTTC. As protein: CASSPSPSGGRYQETQYF.

This chain uses TRBV27 with TRBJ1-1; 7 bases are a match to TRBD1. This CDR3 region has 15 residues. The V segment lost 3 bases and the J segment 0 bases; nucleotides outside the gene matches: 4. From germline, CDR1 is MNHEY and CDR2 SMNVEV (reference sequence). CDR3 protein: CASSFYRGVNTEAFF. The CDR3 DNA follows: TGTGCCAGCAGTTTCTACAGGGGAGTGAACACTGAAGCTTTCTTT.

V gene TRBV5-1 combines with J gene TRBJ1-2; D gene ambiguous. From germline, CDR1 is SGHRS and CDR2 YFSETQ. V lost 1 base and J lost 2, with 3 bases in between. This CDR3 has 12 amino acids. The CDR3 DNA sequence: TGCGCCAGCAGCTTGCAAAACTATGGCTACACCTTC. As protein: CASSLQNYGYTF.

The chain has TRBV27 and TRBJ1-1; 8 bases fit TRBD1. The V segment lost 4 bases and the J segment 0 bases; nucleotides outside the gene matches: 4. Germline V lookup: CDR1 MNHEY, CDR2 SMNVEV (reference sequence). The CDR3 spans 15 residues. The chain's CDR3 is CASSSRQGMNTEAFF. In DNA form, the CDR3 reads TGTGCCAGCAGTTCCCGACAGGGGATGAACACTGAAGCTTTCTTT.

The chain combines TRBV27 with TRBJ2-7; 8 positions match TRBD2. The CDR3 spans 14 residues. The germline gives CDR1 MNHEY, CDR2 SMNVEV (reference sequence). V lost 6 bases and J lost 4; bases outside the gene matches: 8. The CDR3 spells CASSSPGGQYEQYF. CDR3 coding DNA: TGTGCCAGCAGCTCACCGGGGGGGCAATACGAGCAGTACTTC.

The chain is built from TRBV7-9 and TRBJ1-1, with D possibly TRBD1 on 6 matching bases. This CDR3 has 17 amino acids. Trimming cost V 0 bases and J 0 bases, with 14 bases left between them. Per the germline V gene, CDR1 is SEHNR and CDR2 is FQNEAQ (reference sequence). Here the CDR3 DNA reads TGTGCCAGCAGCTTAGCCTTGGCGACAGGACTGAACACTGAAGCTTTCTTT. Residues: CASSLALATGLNTEAFF.

This rearrangement joins TRBV19 to TRBJ2-5; no clear D gene. The CDR3 covers 11 residues. V lost 3 bases, J lost 6 bases, and 5 bases lay in between. Germline V gene lookup returns CDR1 LNHDA and CDR2 SQIVND (reference sequence). The CDR3: CASSIHQTQYF. The CDR3 DNA is TGTGCCAGTAGTATTCACCAGACCCAGTACTTC. The complete variable domain, with remaining parts taken from reference TRBV19 and TRBJ2-5, reads DGGITQSPKYLFRKEGQNVTLSCEQNLNHDAMYWYRQDPGQGLRLIYYSQIVNDFQKGDIAEGYSVSREKKESFPLTVTSAQKNPTAFYLCASSIHQTQYFGPGTRLLVL.

V usage is TRBV1 and J usage is TRBJ2-1; TRBD2, as called in the table, went unchecked against the DNA. TRBV1 is a documented pseudogene. This CDR3 contains 18 residues. The CDR3 DNA is TGCACCAGCAGCCGGGGAGAGGTTAGCGGTGGGGGGATCGGCGAGCAGTTCTTC. Residues: CTSSRGEVSGGGIGEQFF.

The rearrangement joins TRBV6-4 to TRBJ2-6, with TRBD1 as a possible D gene (5 bases). The CDR3 runs 17 residues. Germline loops: CDR1 MRHNA, CDR2 SNTAGT. Trimming stripped 7 bases from V and 0 bases from J, with 16 bases between. The CDR3 sequence: CASIRTDKYSGANVLTF. CDR3 in DNA: TGTGCCAGCATCCGGACGGACAAGTACTCTGGGGCCAACGTCCTGACTTTC.

A remark on this clone: The same CDR3 also results from other DNA sequences found in this sample. The V and J genes are TRBV2 and TRBJ2-7, with 8 bases identical to TRBD1. The CDR3 has 14 amino acids. Germline values: CDR1 SNHLY, CDR2 FYNNEI. V was pared by 6 bases and J by 4 bases, with 8 bases of the junction left unmatched. CDR3 in DNA: TGTGCCAGCAGCGCCGGACAGGGAGCGTACGAGCAGTACTTC. Protein product: CASSAGQGAYEQYF.

The rearrangement joins TRBV9 to TRBJ2-5; 9 bases match TRBD1. There are 15 residues in the CDR3. V gave up 3 bases and J gave up 4 bases; unmatched junction bases: 7. CDR1 and CDR2 (germline): SGDLS, YYNGEE. This chain's CDR3 is CASSAGQGKGETQYF. CDR3 nucleotide sequence: TGTGCCAGCAGCGCGGGACAGGGTAAGGGAGAGACCCAGTACTTC.

In its sample, this clone was seen a few times. This sample also contains other DNA sequences that code for the same CDR3. This chain joins TRBV19 and TRBJ2-1; unclear D gene. The V gene's germline CDR1 is LNHDA and CDR2 SQIVND (reference sequence). This CDR3 spans 14 amino acids. Trimming removed 6 bases at V and 0 bases at J, with 9 bases between. This CDR3 is CASRRGNSYNEQFF. CDR3 nucleotides: TGTGCCAGTAGACGTGGGAACTCCTACAATGAGCAGTTCTTC.

The gene calls are TRBV7-8 and TRBJ2-7; D unclear. V was shortened by 5 bases and J by 1 base, with 15 bases between the two germline ends. In germline, CDR1 is SGHVS, CDR2 FQNEAQ. This CDR3 spans 15 amino acids. In DNA form, the CDR3 reads TGTGCCAGCAGCCCCTCCAGACTCCTTTCCTACGAGCAGTACTTC. It is translated as CASSPSRLLSYEQYF.

V is TRBV7-8 and J is TRBJ2-7, with D unclear. CDR1 and CDR2 from the germline V gene are SGHVS and FQNEAQ. V was clipped by 4 bases and J by 6 bases, with 13 bases between them. CDR3 length: 13 residues. CDR3 region: CASSSYSGSEQYF. CDR3 bases: TGTGCCAGCAGCTCCTACAGTGGATCCGAGCAGTACTTC.

Written as DNA, the CDR3 is TGTGCCAGCAGCCAATCCCTATATGCAGATACGCAGTATTTT. Amino acid sequence: CASSQSLYADTQYF. V gene TRBV14 combines with J gene TRBJ2-3; D not certain. V was shortened by 2 bases and J by 4 bases, with 10 bases between the two germline ends. The CDR3 runs to 14 residues. Per the germline V gene, CDR1 is SGHDN and CDR2 is FVKESK.